This is a list of T cell receptor beta chains from one sample in a study of T cells in localized non-small cell lung cancer. The table came from immunoSEQ multiplex PCR; TCRdb's copy has only in-frame clones and leaves some out. The sample yields over 70,000 clones, approximately 90% seen once. Source: PBMCs, taken before any cancer treatment. The receptors come from a woman aged 40-69 years with stage II squamous cell lung carcinoma. CDR3s leave out the opening cysteine and the closing phenylalanine or tryptophan. The order of the fields is V gene, J gene, CDR3 protein.

V gene: TRBV6-6
J gene: TRBJ2-5
CDR3 protein: ASTKGLAVQETQY

V gene: TRBV29-1
J gene: TRBJ2-7
CDR3 protein: SVGLRGEQY

V gene: TRBV7-8
J gene: TRBJ1-5
CDR3 protein: ASSLESSGPNQPQH

V gene: TRBV7-6
J gene: TRBJ2-5
CDR3 protein: ASRNPPETQY

V gene: TRBV5-8
J gene: TRBJ1-2
CDR3 protein: ASSLGGQTYGYT

V gene: TRBV28
J gene: TRBJ2-2
CDR3 protein: ASSLVKVSGELF

V gene: TRBV19
J gene: TRBJ2-5
CDR3 protein: ASSMVDTPQETQY

V gene: TRBV6-1
J gene: TRBJ1-2
CDR3 protein: ASLLGPYGYT

V gene: TRBV27
J gene: TRBJ1-1
CDR3 protein: ASSLTGVTEAF

V gene: TRBV10-3
J gene: TRBJ2-2
CDR3 protein: AISDGQGGNTGELF

V gene: TRBV6-5
J gene: TRBJ1-2
CDR3 protein: ASSPGHYYGYT

V gene: TRBV6-1
J gene: TRBJ1-5
CDR3 protein: ASSEGQNSNQPQH

V gene: TRBV6-1
J gene: TRBJ1-1
CDR3 protein: ASRSGVTEAF

V gene: TRBV18
J gene: TRBJ1-2
CDR3 protein: ASSRDVGGYT

V gene: TRBV4-1
J gene: TRBJ1-1
CDR3 protein: ASSQDRGTSLHPMRAF

V gene: TRBV5-4
J gene: TRBJ2-3
CDR3 protein: ASSPGPLDTQY

V gene: TRBV27
J gene: TRBJ1-2
CDR3 protein: ASARDRAPYGYT

V gene: TRBV28
J gene: TRBJ1-2
CDR3 protein: ASSTGSLKYGYT

V gene: TRBV7-9
J gene: TRBJ1-1
CDR3 protein: ASSLPGNTEAF

V gene: TRBV7-2
J gene: TRBJ1-1
CDR3 protein: ASSLSPLNTEAF

V gene: TRBV28
J gene: TRBJ1-5
CDR3 protein: ATTGTGGSNQPQH

V gene: TRBV11-2
J gene: TRBJ1-5
CDR3 protein: ASSDTGGSNQPQH

V gene: TRBV19
J gene: TRBJ2-1
CDR3 protein: ASSLLAGSFYEQF

V gene: TRBV29-1
J gene: TRBJ2-3
CDR3 protein: SVDRPTQY

V gene: TRBV10-3
J gene: TRBJ1-6
CDR3 protein: AISVGRDNSPLH

V gene: TRBV28
J gene: TRBJ1-5
CDR3 protein: ASSSPTGLGNQPQH

V gene: TRBV25-1
J gene: TRBJ1-3
CDR3 protein: ASSPTGRGYTIY

V gene: TRBV6-5
J gene: TRBJ1-1
CDR3 protein: ASSLVPGQGITF

V gene: TRBV10-3
J gene: TRBJ2-3
CDR3 protein: AIKGSTDTQY

V gene: TRBV6-1
J gene: TRBJ2-7
CDR3 protein: ASSGGTGLYEQY

V gene: TRBV7-2
J gene: TRBJ2-1
CDR3 protein: ASNQQF

V gene: TRBV19
J gene: TRBJ2-3
CDR3 protein: ASSIGFGITDTQY

V gene: TRBV6-1
J gene: TRBJ2-2
CDR3 protein: AGGAGNTGELF

V gene: TRBV11-2
J gene: TRBJ2-7
CDR3 protein: ASSPQGGTRYEQY

V gene: TRBV4-2
J gene: TRBJ2-3
CDR3 protein: ASSQDGSGRVPDTQY

V gene: TRBV27
J gene: TRBJ2-7
CDR3 protein: ASSQRHRSYEQY

V gene: TRBV7-9
J gene: TRBJ2-7
CDR3 protein: ASSHPSGGGPSYEQY

V gene: TRBV5-4
J gene: TRBJ2-5
CDR3 protein: ASSSLYGGQETQY

V gene: TRBV28
J gene: TRBJ1-1
CDR3 protein: ATLTVAGRFEAF

V gene: TRBV15
J gene: TRBJ1-5
CDR3 protein: ATSRGRMGNQPQH

V gene: TRBV5-6
J gene: TRBJ1-5
CDR3 protein: ASSLTGLSNQPQH

V gene: TRBV5-1
J gene: TRBJ2-3
CDR3 protein: ASSLGGGSTDTQY

V gene: TRBV7-9
J gene: TRBJ2-7
CDR3 protein: ASSNRDPGYEQY

V gene: TRBV6-1
J gene: TRBJ1-5
CDR3 protein: ASSDRLVQPQH

V gene: TRBV7-9
J gene: TRBJ2-7
CDR3 protein: ASGRGEWDEQY

V gene: TRBV15
J gene: TRBJ2-7
CDR3 protein: ATSRVKGPHSYEQY